These 22 T cell receptor beta chains came from one sample sequenced in a study of blood T cell repertoires in COVID-19. Measured with immunoSEQ multiplex PCR; TCRdb has only the in-frame clones, and not every one. Of over 200,000 clones detected, about four fifths appear once; the ten largest clones hold approximately 8.6%. Sequencing input: peripheral blood. These receptors were collected from a man aged 40-49 years with active or convalescent COVID-19.

The rearrangement uses TRBV19 and TRBJ2-2, with TRBD2 identical over 8 bases. The germline gives CDR1 LNHDA, CDR2 SQIVND (reference sequence). The CDR3 covers 15 residues. V was clipped by 9 bases and J by 5 bases; unmatched bases: 11. CDR3 bases: TGTGCCAGCCTTAGAAGCGGGAGAGGTACCGGGGAGCTGTTTTTT. This encodes CASLRSGRGTGELFF.

This rearrangement joins TRBV30 to TRBJ2-5, with D possibly TRBD1 on 5 matching bases. The CDR3 loop spans 14 amino acids. The germline V and J ends were trimmed by 5 bases and 1 base, with 14 bases remaining between them. Germline CDR1 is GTSNPN and CDR2 is SVGIG (reference sequence). The CDR3 DNA reads TGTGCCTGGGCGCAGGGATTCTCCCAAGAGACCCAGTACTTC. Translated, it gives CAWAQGFSQETQYF.

On this clone itself: Other DNA sequences from this sample encode an identical CDR3 as well. This CDR3 reads CASSQDQPGSNQPQHF. Here the CDR3 DNA reads TGCGCCAGCAGCCAAGATCAACCAGGTAGCAATCAGCCCCAGCATTTT. The V gene is TRBV4-1, the J gene TRBJ1-5; D remains unclear. In germline, CDR1 is MGHRA, CDR2 YSYEKL. V lost 0 bases and J 0 bases, leaving 9 bases between the germline ends. The CDR3 is made up of 16 amino acids.

The sample holds a few counts of this clone. This chain joins TRBV12-5 and TRBJ1-2; D is unclear. The CDR3 contains 15 residues. The germline CDR1 and CDR2 sequences are LGHNT and FRNRAP. The V end lost 0 bases, the J end lost 3 bases, and 11 bases lay between the germline ends. CDR3 residues: CASGLVAREDYGYTF. The CDR3 DNA sequence: TGTGCTAGTGGTTTGGTGGCGAGGGAAGACTATGGCTACACCTTC.

This clone appeared a single time. This rearrangement joins TRBV19 to TRBJ1-4, with a possible D match to TRBD1 (5 bases). V lost 6 bases and J lost 0, with 14 bases in between. Germline CDR1 reads LNHDA; CDR2 reads SQIVND (reference sequence). The CDR3 length is 16 residues. The CDR3 coding sequence is TGTGCCAGTAGCCCGGACACCACTTCAACTAATGAAAAACTGTTTTTT. Its translation is CASSPDTTSTNEKLFF.

The J gene is TRBJ2-2, the V gene TRBV7-3, with 8 bases lining up with TRBD2. CDR3 size: 15 residues. The ends lost 1 base at V and 5 bases at J; junction bases unmatched: 3. The germline V gene encodes CDR1 SGHTA and CDR2 FQGTGA. As DNA, the CDR3 is TGTGCCAGCAGCTTAAACGGGAGGGATACCGGGGAGCTGTTTTTT. It yields the protein CASSLNGRDTGELFF. The whole variable domain, filled in from reference TRBV7-3 and TRBJ2-2, reads GAGVSQTPSNKVTEKGKYVELRCDPISGHTALYWYRQSLGQGPEFLIYFQGTGAADDSGLPNDRFFAVRPEGSVSTLKIQRTERGDSAVYLCASSLNGRDTGELFFGEGSRLTVL.

The genes are TRBV7-3 and TRBJ2-2; a weak D match, TRBD1 (6 bases). The CDR3 spans 15 residues. V was shortened by 0 bases and J by 5 bases, with 10 bases between the two germline ends. Per germline, CDR1 SGHTA and CDR2 FQGTGA. The CDR3 sequence is CASSLTGGGTGELFF. CDR3 nucleotides: TGTGCCAGCAGCTTAACAGGGGGTGGTACCGGGGAGCTGTTTTTT.

The chain carries TRBV7-2 and TRBJ1-3; D is uncertain. Trimming shortened V by 5 bases and J by 5 bases, and 7 bases separated the two germline ends. Germline loops: CDR1 SGHTA, CDR2 FQGNSA. CDR3 size: 12 residues. CDR3 coding DNA: TGTGCCAGCAGCGTATACAGAAACACCATATATTTT. Residues: CASSVYRNTIYF.

A note on this clone: Other DNA sequences in the same sample also yield this CDR3. The gene calls are TRBV7-9 and TRBJ1-5, with TRBD1 matching 7 bases. Germline V CDR1 and CDR2: SEHNR, FQNEAQ (reference sequence). Trimming removed 5 bases from V and 4 bases from J; junction bases left unmatched: 8. The CDR3 covers 15 residues. The CDR3 protein is CASSPGQFSNQPQHF. The CDR3 DNA is TGTGCCAGCAGCCCGGGACAGTTCTCGAATCAGCCCCAGCATTTT. Supplemented by reference TRBV7-9 and TRBJ1-5, the full variable domain reads DTGVSQNPRHKITKRGQNVTFRCDPISEHNRLYWYRQTLGQGPEFLTYFQNEAQLEKSRLLSDRFSAERPKGSFSTLEIQRTEQGDSAMYLCASSPGQFSNQPQHFGDGTRLSIL.

DNA of the CDR3: TGCGCCAGCAGCCAAGATTTATCAGGGGGCAATGGCTACACCTTC. As protein: CASSQDLSGGNGYTF. The rearrangement links TRBV4-1 to TRBJ1-2, with 8 nucleotides matching TRBD1. CDR1 is MGHRA and CDR2 is YSYEKL in the germline V gene. V trimming: 0 bases; J trimming: 6 bases; junction bases outside the gene matches: 6. The CDR3 totals 15 residues.

This chain connects TRBV6-5 to TRBJ1-2; possibly TRBD1 for D (6 bases). The CDR3 is made up of 14 amino acids. Germline values: CDR1 MNHEY, CDR2 SVGAGI. The ends were cut back, 2 bases at V and 4 bases at J, with 11 bases in the middle. The CDR3 spells CASSYTRGPYGYTF. In nucleotides, the CDR3 is TGTGCCAGCAGTTACACCAGGGGTCCCTATGGCTACACCTTC.

The genes are TRBV30 and TRBJ2-6; D is unresolved. Trimming took off 0 bases at V and 9 bases at J, with 9 bases between the two ends. CDR1 and CDR2 from the germline V gene are GTSNPN and SVGIG (reference sequence). CDR3 length equals 13 residues. Here the CDR3 reads CAWSVQSLNVLTF. The CDR3 DNA is TGTGCCTGGAGTGTACAGTCCCTCAACGTCCTGACTTTC.

The chain combines TRBV6-2 or TRBV6-3 with TRBJ2-7, with D maybe TRBD2 (5 bases). The germline gives CDR1 MNHEY, CDR2 SVGEGT. The V and J ends lost 4 bases and 2 bases respectively, with 21 bases between them. The CDR3 extends over 17 amino acids. Here the CDR3 DNA reads TGTGCCAGCAGTTCACGGGATCAGAACCCCAAAGCCTACGAGCAGTACTTC. Encoded protein: CASSSRDQNPKAYEQYF.

The chain combines TRBV19 with TRBJ1-1, with 7 bases identical to TRBD1. CDR3 length: 12 residues. The germline V gene encodes CDR1 LNHDA and CDR2 SQIVND (reference sequence). The V segment lost 9 bases and the J segment 4 bases; nucleotides outside the gene matches: 5. CDR3 sequence (DNA): TGTGCCAGCACGGGACAGCCCACTGAAGCTTTCTTT. This sequence encodes CASTGQPTEAFF.

This chain connects TRBV4-1 to TRBJ2-1, with D perhaps TRBD1 (6 bases). This CDR3 is built from 16 residues. The germline CDR1 and CDR2 sequences are MGHRA and YSYEKL. V was trimmed by 0 bases and J by 3 bases, leaving 12 bases between them. The CDR3 sequence: CASSQDTGLDYNEQFF. The CDR3 DNA is TGCGCCAGCAGCCAAGATACAGGGCTGGACTACAATGAGCAGTTCTTC.

The chain employs TRBV11-2 and TRBJ2-1, with no clear D. The CDR3 consists of 13 residues. CDR1 and CDR2 from the germline V gene are SGHAT and FQNNGV. Trimming left V 5 bases short and J 5 bases short, with 10 bases between. CDR3 coding DNA: TGTGCCAGCAGCCCTCCCCAGAACAATGAGCAGTTCTTC. Translating gives CASSPPQNNEQFF. Using reference TRBV11-2 and TRBJ2-1 for the parts outside the CDR3, the full variable domain is EAGVAQSPRYKIIEKRQSVAFWCNPISGHATLYWYQQILGQGPKLLIQFQNNGVVDDSQLPKDRFSAERLKGVDSTLKIQPAKLEDSAVYLCASSPPQNNEQFFGPGTRLTVL.

The chain has TRBV7-9 and TRBJ2-5; 9 bases line up with TRBD2. The junction had 2 bases not matched to a gene; V was cut back by 1 base and J by 2 bases. Looked up from germline, CDR1 is SEHNR and CDR2 is FQNEAQ (reference sequence). CDR3 length: 15 residues. CDR3 loop: CASSLVAGGQETQYF. The CDR3 DNA reads TGTGCCAGCAGCTTAGTTGCGGGGGGGCAAGAGACCCAGTACTTC.

This rearrangement joins TRBV5-1 to TRBJ1-1, with TRBD1 identical over 11 bases. The CDR3 runs to 15 residues. Germline CDR1 reads SGHRS; CDR2 reads YFSETQ. V was clipped by 3 bases and J by 3 bases; unmatched bases: 4. The CDR3: CASSSGQGADTEAFF. The CDR3 bases are TGCGCCAGCAGCTCCGGACAGGGGGCGGACACTGAAGCTTTCTTT.

The rearrangement links TRBV6-5 to TRBJ2-7, with D possibly matching TRBD1 (6 bases). This CDR3 is 13 amino acids long. Looked up from germline, CDR1 is MNHEY and CDR2 is SVGAGI. V was cut by 4 bases and J by 5 bases, with 12 bases left in between. Here the CDR3 DNA reads TGTGCCAGCAGTTCCGGGACACGGAACGAGCAGTACTTC. Protein product: CASSSGTRNEQYF.

The rearrangement links TRBV19 to TRBJ2-7, with 7 bases aligning to TRBD1. The CDR3 runs to 15 residues. Germline values: CDR1 LNHDA, CDR2 SQIVND (reference sequence). Trimming removed 5 bases from V and 7 bases from J; junction bases left unmatched: 14. The CDR3 here is CASSEGAPLTQEQYF. In DNA form, the CDR3 reads TGTGCCAGTAGTGAGGGGGCCCCTCTCACGCAGGAGCAGTACTTC.

The chain is built from TRBV5-4 and TRBJ2-7; the D gene is possibly TRBD1 (6 bases). V gave up 3 bases and J gave up 0 bases, with 10 bases separating them. The CDR3 runs 14 residues. Germline loops: CDR1 SGHNT, CDR2 YYREEE (reference sequence). The CDR3 DNA reads as TGTGCCAGCAGCTCTGGACAGAACTCCTACGAGCAGTACTTC. Protein: CASSSGQNSYEQYF.

The chain recombines TRBV5-1 with TRBJ1-2, with 8 bases matching TRBD1. The CDR3 runs to 14 residues. Germline CDR1 reads SGHRS; CDR2 reads YFSETQ. The V and J ends lost 0 bases and 7 bases, in that order; junction bases with no gene match: 5. CDR3 DNA sequence: TGCGCCAGCAGCTTGGGACAGGGGCTGGGTGGCTACACCTTC. Translated, it gives CASSLGQGLGGYTF.